This T cell receptor (beta chain) was sequenced during a study of blood T cells in healthy people across ages. General study points: Diversity estimated from one million T cells was considered an underestimate. Compared with aged donors, long-lived donors showed fewer expanded clones, suggesting selection.

V lost 6 bases to trimming and J lost 3 bases; unmatched junction nucleotides: 6. Germline V CDR1 and CDR2: SGHTA, FQGNSA. CDR3 length: 14 amino acids. A J-beta primer mix and a sample-barcoded 5' primer were used in a second PCR of about 7 to 12 cycles. Researchers report that a template-switch adaptor with 12 random nucleotides tagged each cDNA molecule. Using its own MiXCR run on the 5' RACE reads, TCRdb lists one record per CDR3 protein. The sample has about 640,000 distinct CDR3 sequences, 25% to 35% seen once. There are many counts of this clonotype. Its antigen remains unknown. V is TRBV7-2 and J is TRBJ2-7; 9 bases match TRBD1. Sequencing input: blood. The receptor was derived from an elderly woman in good health. The CDR3 reads CASSPRTGDYEQYF. The CDR3 DNA is TGTGCCAGCAGTCCCAGGACAGGGGACTACGAGCAGTACTTC.